Shown below are 2 T cell receptor beta chains from a single sample sequenced in a study of T cell changes during pregnancy in multiple sclerosis. Produced via immunoSEQ multiplex PCR; TCRdb's table is partial and in-frame only. The sample records about 60,000 clones, roughly nine tenths being singletons. The material was CD4+ T cells from peripheral blood mononuclear cells, obtained in the first trimester of pregnancy. All receptors derive from a female donor with multiple sclerosis, enrolled in a pregnancy study.

V is TRBV7-9 and J is TRBJ2-7, with D possibly being TRBD1 (6 bases). The CDR3 is 15 residues long. Looked up from germline, CDR1 is SEHNR and CDR2 is FQNEAQ (reference sequence). The V end was cut by 1 base, the J end by 3 bases, with 13 bases between. Here the CDR3 DNA reads TGTGCCAGCAGCTTAGGGGCAGGGGTGGGCTACGAGCAGTACTTC. Protein sequence: CASSLGAGVGYEQYF.

The chain carries TRBV19 and TRBJ2-5; 8 nucleotides match TRBD2. The trim removed 0 bases at V and 9 bases at J, leaving 9 bases unmatched. The CDR3 is 15 residues long. CDR1 is LNHDA and CDR2 is SQIVND in the germline V gene (reference sequence). Here the CDR3 reads CASSIEIRGGLSQYF. The CDR3 bases are TGTGCCAGTAGTATAGAGATCCGGGGGGGCCTGTCCCAGTACTTC.